This TCR beta chain was found in a study of cytomegalovirus exposure and HLA in healthy donors. Study-level findings and limits: A later analysis linked about 17,000 TCR beta sequences to HLA alleles at 0.05 false discovery rate.

About this clone itself: The antigen is undetermined.

Trimming pared 1 base from V and 1 base from J, leaving 8 bases between. CDR3 length: 14 residues. Germline values: CDR1 SEHNR, CDR2 FQNEAQ (reference sequence). The primer mix had 60 Vbeta and 13 Jbeta primers. Some clones are missing from TCRdb's copy, which holds only in-frame ones; the method was immunoSEQ multiplex PCR. The repertoire table contains approximately 150,000 clones. This sequence was found in a male donor in good health and CMV-seronegative. Sequencing was carried out using PBMCs. The gene calls are TRBV7-9 and TRBJ2-7; no reliable D call. The DNA of the CDR3 is TGTGCCAGCAGCTTAGAACTACTTTCCTACGAGCAGTACTTC. Encoded protein: CASSLELLSYEQYF. The full variable domain, rest sourced from reference TRBV7-9 and TRBJ2-7, is DTGVSQNPRHKITKRGQNVTFRCDPISEHNRLYWYRQTLGQGPEFLTYFQNEAQLEKSRLLSDRFSAERPKGSFSTLEIQRTEQGDSAMYLCASSLELLSYEQYFGPGTRLTVT.